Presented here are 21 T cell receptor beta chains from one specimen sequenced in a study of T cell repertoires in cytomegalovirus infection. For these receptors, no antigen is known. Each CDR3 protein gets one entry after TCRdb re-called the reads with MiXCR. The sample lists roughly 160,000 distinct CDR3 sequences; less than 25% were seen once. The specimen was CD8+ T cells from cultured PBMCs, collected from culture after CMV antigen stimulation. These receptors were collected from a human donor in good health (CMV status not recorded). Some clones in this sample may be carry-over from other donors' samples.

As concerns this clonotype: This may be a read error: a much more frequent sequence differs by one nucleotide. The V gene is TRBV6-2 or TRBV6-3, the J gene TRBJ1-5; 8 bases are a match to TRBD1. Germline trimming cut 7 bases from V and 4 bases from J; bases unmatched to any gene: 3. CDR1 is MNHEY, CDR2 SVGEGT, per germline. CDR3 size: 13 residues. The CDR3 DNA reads TGTGCCAGCAACAGACAGGGGAATCAGCCCCAGCATTTT. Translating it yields CASNRQGNQPQHF.

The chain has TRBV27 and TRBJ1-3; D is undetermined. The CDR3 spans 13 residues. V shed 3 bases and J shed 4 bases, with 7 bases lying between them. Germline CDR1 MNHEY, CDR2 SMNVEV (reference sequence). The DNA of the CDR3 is TGTGCCAGCAGTTTGTGGGAGGGAAACACCATATATTTT. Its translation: CASSLWEGNTIYF.

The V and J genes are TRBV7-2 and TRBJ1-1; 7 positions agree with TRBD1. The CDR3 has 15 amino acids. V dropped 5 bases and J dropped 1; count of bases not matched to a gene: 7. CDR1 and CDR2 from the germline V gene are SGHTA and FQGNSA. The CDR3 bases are TGTGCCAGCAGCCATCCCGAGGGGGCGAACACTGAAGCTTTCTTT. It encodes CASSHPEGANTEAFF.

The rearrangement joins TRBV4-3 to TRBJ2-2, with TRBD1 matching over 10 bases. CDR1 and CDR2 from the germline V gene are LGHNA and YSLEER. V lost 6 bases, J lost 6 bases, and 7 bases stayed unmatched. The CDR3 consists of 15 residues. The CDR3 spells CASSPGTGVSGELFF. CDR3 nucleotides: TGCGCCAGCAGTCCCGGGACAGGGGTGTCCGGGGAGCTGTTTTTT.

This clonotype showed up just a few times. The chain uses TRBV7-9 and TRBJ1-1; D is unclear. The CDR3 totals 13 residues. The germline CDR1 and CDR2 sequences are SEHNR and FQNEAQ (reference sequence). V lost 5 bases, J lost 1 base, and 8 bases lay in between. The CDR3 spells CASSPAGNTEAFF. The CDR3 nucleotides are TGTGCCAGCAGCCCGGCCGGGAACACTGAAGCTTTCTTT.

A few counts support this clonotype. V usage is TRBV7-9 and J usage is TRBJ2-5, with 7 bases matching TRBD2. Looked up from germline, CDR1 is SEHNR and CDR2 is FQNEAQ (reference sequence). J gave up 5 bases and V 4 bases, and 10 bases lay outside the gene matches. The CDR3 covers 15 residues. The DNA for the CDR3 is TGTGCCAGCAGCTCCTCCGGGACTACCATTGAGACCCAGTACTTC. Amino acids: CASSSSGTTIETQYF.

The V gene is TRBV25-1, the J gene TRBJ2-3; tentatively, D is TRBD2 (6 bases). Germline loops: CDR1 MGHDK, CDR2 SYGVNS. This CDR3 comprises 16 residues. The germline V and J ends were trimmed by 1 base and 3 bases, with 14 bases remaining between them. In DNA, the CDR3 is TGTGCCAGCAGTGAATCCTCCCCCGCGGGAACAGATACGCAGTATTTT. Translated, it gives CASSESSPAGTDTQYF.

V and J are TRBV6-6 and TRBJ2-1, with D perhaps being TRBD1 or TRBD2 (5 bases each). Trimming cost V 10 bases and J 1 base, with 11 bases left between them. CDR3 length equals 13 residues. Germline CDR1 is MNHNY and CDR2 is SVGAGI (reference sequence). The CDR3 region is CATLRGSYNEQFF. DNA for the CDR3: TGTGCCACCCTGAGGGGATCCTACAATGAGCAGTTCTTC.

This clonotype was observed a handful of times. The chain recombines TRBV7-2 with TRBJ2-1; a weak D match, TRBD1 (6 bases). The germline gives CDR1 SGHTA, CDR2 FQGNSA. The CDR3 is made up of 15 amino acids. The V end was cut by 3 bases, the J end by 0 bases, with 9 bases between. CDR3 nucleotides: TGTGCCAGCAGCTTGGACAGTTACTCCTACAATGAGCAGTTCTTC. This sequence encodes CASSLDSYSYNEQFF.

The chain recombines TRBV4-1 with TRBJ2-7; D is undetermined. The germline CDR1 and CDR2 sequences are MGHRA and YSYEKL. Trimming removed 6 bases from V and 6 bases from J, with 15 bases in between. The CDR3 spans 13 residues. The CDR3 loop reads CASSKGMSSEQYF. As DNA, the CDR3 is TGCGCCAGCAGTAAAGGGATGTCGAGCGAGCAGTACTTC.

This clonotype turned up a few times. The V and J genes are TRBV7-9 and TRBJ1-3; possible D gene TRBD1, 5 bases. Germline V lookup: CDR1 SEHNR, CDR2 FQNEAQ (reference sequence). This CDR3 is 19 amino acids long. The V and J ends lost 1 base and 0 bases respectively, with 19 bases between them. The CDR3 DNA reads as TGTGCCAGCAGCTTAGGATTTGGGGCTGACGGGAGCTCTGGAAACACCATATATTTT. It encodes CASSLGFGADGSSGNTIYF.

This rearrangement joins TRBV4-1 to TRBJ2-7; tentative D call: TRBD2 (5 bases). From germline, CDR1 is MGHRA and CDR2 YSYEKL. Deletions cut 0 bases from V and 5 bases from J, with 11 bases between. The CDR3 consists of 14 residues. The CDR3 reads CASSQDRGFDEQYF. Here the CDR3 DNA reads TGCGCCAGCAGCCAAGATCGAGGGTTCGACGAGCAGTACTTC.

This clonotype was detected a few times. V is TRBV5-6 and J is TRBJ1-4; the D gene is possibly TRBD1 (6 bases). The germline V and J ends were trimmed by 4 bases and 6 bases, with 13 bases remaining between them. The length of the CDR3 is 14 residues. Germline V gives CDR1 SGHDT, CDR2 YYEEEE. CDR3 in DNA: TGTGCCAGCAGCCAGGACAGAGATTATGAAAAACTGTTTTTT. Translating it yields CASSQDRDYEKLFF.

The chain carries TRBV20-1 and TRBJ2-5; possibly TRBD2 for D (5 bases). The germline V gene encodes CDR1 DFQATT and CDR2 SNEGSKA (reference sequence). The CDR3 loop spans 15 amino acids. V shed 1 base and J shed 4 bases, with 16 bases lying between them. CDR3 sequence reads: CSARVRQVGRETQYF. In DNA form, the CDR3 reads TGCAGTGCTAGAGTCCGACAAGTAGGGAGAGAGACCCAGTACTTC.

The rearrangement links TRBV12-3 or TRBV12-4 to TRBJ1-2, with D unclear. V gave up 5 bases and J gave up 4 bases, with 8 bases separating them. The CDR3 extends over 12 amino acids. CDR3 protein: CASSLTLYGYTF. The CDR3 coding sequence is TGTGCCAGCAGTCTGACCCTCTATGGCTACACCTTC.

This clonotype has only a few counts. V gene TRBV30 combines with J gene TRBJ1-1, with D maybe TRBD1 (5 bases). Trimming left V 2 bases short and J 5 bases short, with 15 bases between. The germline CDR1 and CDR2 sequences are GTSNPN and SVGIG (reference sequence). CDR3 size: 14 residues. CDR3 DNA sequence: TGTGCCTGGAGTTTCGGGGGGAAGGGAACTGAAGCTTTCTTT. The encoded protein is CAWSFGGKGTEAFF.

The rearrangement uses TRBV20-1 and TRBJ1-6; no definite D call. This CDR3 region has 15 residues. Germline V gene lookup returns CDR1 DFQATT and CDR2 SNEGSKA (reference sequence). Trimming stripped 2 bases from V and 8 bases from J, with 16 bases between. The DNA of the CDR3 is TGCAGTGCTAGACCTTGGGAGGGAGCGGATTCACCCCTCCACTTT. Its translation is CSARPWEGADSPLHF.

CDR3 protein: CASSFTRQGPNYGYTF. The CDR3 DNA follows: TGTGCCAGCAGCTTTACTAGACAGGGACCTAACTATGGCTACACCTTC. The V and J genes are TRBV7-2 and TRBJ1-2, with 7 bases identical to TRBD1. This CDR3 is built from 16 residues. Trimming took 3 bases from V and 0 from J; bases not matched to a gene: 7. Germline V gene sequence: CDR1 SGHTA, CDR2 FQGNSA.

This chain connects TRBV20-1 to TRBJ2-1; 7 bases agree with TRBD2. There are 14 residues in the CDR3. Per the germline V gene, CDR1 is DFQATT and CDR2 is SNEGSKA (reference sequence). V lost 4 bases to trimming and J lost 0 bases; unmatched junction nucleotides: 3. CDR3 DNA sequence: TGCAGTGCTAAGAGCGGGGACTCCTACAATGAGCAGTTCTTC. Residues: CSAKSGDSYNEQFF.

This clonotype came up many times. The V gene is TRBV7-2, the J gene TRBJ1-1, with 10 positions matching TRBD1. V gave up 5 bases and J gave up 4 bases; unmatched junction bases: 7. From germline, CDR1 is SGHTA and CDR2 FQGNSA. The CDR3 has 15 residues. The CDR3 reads CASSRAGQGFTEAFF. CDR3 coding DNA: TGTGCCAGCAGCCGCGCGGGACAGGGGTTCACTGAAGCTTTCTTT.

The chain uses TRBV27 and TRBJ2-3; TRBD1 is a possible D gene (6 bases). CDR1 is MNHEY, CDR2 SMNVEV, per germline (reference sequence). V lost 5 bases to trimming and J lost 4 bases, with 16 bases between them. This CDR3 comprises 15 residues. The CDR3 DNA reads TGTGCCAGCAGTCCCGAACGGACAGTGGCAGATACGCAGTATTTT. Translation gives CASSPERTVADTQYF.